This passage covers 22 T cell receptor beta chains from one sample sequenced in a study of blood T cell repertoires in COVID-19. TCRdb's copy holds only in-frame clones and misses some; the assay was immunoSEQ multiplex PCR. The table records a few hundred thousand clones, about four fifths of them present only once. Material for sequencing was peripheral blood. The receptors were gathered from a human donor with acute or convalescent COVID-19. The donor label of this sample is uncertain.

The DNA for the CDR3 is TGTGCCAGCTCACCACCGGGCAGCGGGGGGCTCTACAATGAGCAGTTCTTC. The encoded protein is CASSPPGSGGLYNEQFF. This chain links TRBV18 with TRBJ2-1, with 9 bases fitting TRBD2. There are 17 residues in the CDR3. Per the germline V gene, CDR1 is KGHSH and CDR2 is LQKENI. The ends lost 0 bases at V and 3 bases at J; junction bases unmatched: 6.

This rearrangement joins TRBV19 to TRBJ1-1; 8 bases map to TRBD1. CDR3 length: 13 amino acids. Germline V CDR1 and CDR2: LNHDA, SQIVND (reference sequence). Unmatched junction bases numbered 5, after V lost 6 bases and J lost 5 bases. CDR3 region: CASRHGQGTEAFF. In DNA form, the CDR3 reads TGTGCCAGTAGGCATGGACAGGGAACTGAAGCTTTCTTT.

This clone was recorded at least ten times. This sequence joins TRBV5-1 and TRBJ1-5; TRBD1 might be the D (6 bases). Germline V lookup: CDR1 SGHRS, CDR2 YFSETQ. This CDR3 spans 15 amino acids. V dropped 0 bases and J dropped 3 bases, with 10 bases sitting between them. CDR3 coding DNA: TGCGCCAGCAGCTTGGGGACAGCTAACAATCAGCCCCAGCATTTT. Translating gives CASSLGTANNQPQHF.

V is TRBV5-1 and J is TRBJ2-6; D unresolved. CDR3 length equals 14 residues. The V end lost 4 bases, the J end lost 1 base, and 6 bases lay between the germline ends. The germline CDR1 and CDR2 sequences are SGHRS and YFSETQ. The DNA of the CDR3 is TGCGCCAGCAGCAAAGCGTCTGGGGCCAACGTCCTGACTTTC. It yields the protein CASSKASGANVLTF.

This chain uses TRBV19 with TRBJ2-1; 8 bases are a match to TRBD2. Germline CDR1 reads LNHDA; CDR2 reads SQIVND (reference sequence). This CDR3 comprises 15 residues. V was pared by 1 base and J by 4 bases, with 3 bases of the junction left unmatched. The CDR3 here is CASSIVPSGYNEQFF. The CDR3 DNA follows: TGTGCCAGTAGTATAGTTCCTAGCGGGTACAATGAGCAGTTCTTC.

The chain recombines TRBV4-2 with TRBJ1-2, with D possibly being TRBD1 (6 bases). The CDR3 contains 15 residues. V was cut by 1 base and J by 1 base, with 10 bases left in between. The V gene's germline CDR1 is LGHNA and CDR2 YNFKEQ. In DNA form, the CDR3 reads TGTGCCAGCAGCCAAGCTCACAGGGATAACTATGGCTACACCTTC. It is translated as CASSQAHRDNYGYTF.

The rearrangement links TRBV5-5 to TRBJ2-1; 7 bases align to TRBD1. The CDR3 covers 15 residues. The germline gives CDR1 SGHKS, CDR2 YYEKEE (reference sequence). V was clipped by 3 bases and J by 10 bases; unmatched bases: 13. The CDR3 DNA reads TGTGCCAGCAGCTCGGCCGGGACAGCCATACGGGAGCAGTTCTTC. Translating it yields CASSSAGTAIREQFF.

This clone appeared a single time. The chain recombines TRBV5-1 with TRBJ2-2; 8 bases are shared with TRBD1. From germline, CDR1 is SGHRS and CDR2 YFSETQ. V shed 0 bases, J shed 7 bases, and the junction held 2 bases outside the gene matches. There are 14 residues in the CDR3. The CDR3 sequence is CASSLAGGGGELFF. The DNA for the CDR3 is TGCGCCAGCAGCTTGGCAGGGGGCGGCGGGGAGCTGTTTTTT.

The chain joins TRBV6-5 to TRBJ2-1, with D tentatively TRBD2 (5 bases). The V gene's germline CDR1 is MNHEY and CDR2 SVGAGI. Trimming took off 0 bases at V and 9 bases at J, with 12 bases between the two ends. The CDR3 spans 14 residues. This CDR3 is CASSYSGLRPEQFF. The CDR3 DNA follows: TGTGCCAGCAGTTACTCAGGACTCCGACCTGAGCAGTTCTTC.

This clone was seen just once. This chain links TRBV5-8 with TRBJ2-1, with 10 nucleotides matching TRBD2. V trimming: 1 base; J trimming: 4 bases; junction bases outside the gene matches: 5. The CDR3 contains 16 residues. CDR1 SGHTS and CDR2 YDEGEE come from the germline V gene. CDR3 protein: CASSLNPSGSYNEQFF. As DNA, the CDR3 is TGTGCCAGCAGCTTGAATCCTAGCGGGAGTTACAATGAGCAGTTCTTC.

The rearrangement links TRBV9 to TRBJ1-2; D gene ambiguous. The CDR3 consists of 15 residues. Germline CDR1 is SGDLS and CDR2 is YYNGEE. The germline V and J ends were trimmed by 3 bases and 5 bases, with 17 bases remaining between them. The CDR3 nucleotides are TGTGCCAGCAGCGCCGAGGCCCCGGCAGCGTATGGCTACACCTTC. This gives the protein CASSAEAPAAYGYTF.

The chain uses TRBV6-5 and TRBJ1-5; TRBD1 matches 7 bases. V shed 6 bases, J shed 2 bases, and the junction held 7 bases outside the gene matches. CDR1 MNHEY and CDR2 SVGAGI come from the germline V gene. The CDR3 is 15 residues long. The CDR3 coding sequence is TGTGCCAGCAGCCAAGACAGGGCGGGCAATCAGCCCCAGCATTTT. It codes for CASSQDRAGNQPQHF.

The V gene is TRBV18, the J gene TRBJ2-1, with D maybe TRBD2 (5 bases). V lost 8 bases and J lost 5, with 16 bases in between. Germline CDR1 KGHSH, CDR2 LQKENI. This CDR3 contains 14 residues. CDR3 in amino acids: CASQARGGDNEQFF. The CDR3 coding sequence is TGTGCCAGCCAGGCCCGGGGTGGAGACAATGAGCAGTTCTTC.

This rearrangement joins TRBV7-9 to TRBJ2-1; a possible D gene is TRBD1 (6 bases). The CDR3 is 14 amino acids. V gave up 5 bases and J gave up 2 bases, with 10 bases separating them. From germline, CDR1 is SEHNR and CDR2 FQNEAQ (reference sequence). The CDR3 DNA is TGTGCCAGCAGCCAGGGACAAACCTACAATGAGCAGTTCTTC. Amino acid sequence: CASSQGQTYNEQFF.

This clone showed up just once. The V gene is TRBV18, the J gene TRBJ1-1; TRBD1 matches at 8 bases. Germline lookup yields CDR1 KGHSH and CDR2 LQKENI. Unmatched junction bases numbered 14, after V lost 3 bases and J lost 8 bases. The CDR3 totals 16 residues. The chain's CDR3 is CASSPTTGGSNVEAFF. CDR3 sequence (DNA): TGTGCCAGCTCACCCACCACAGGGGGGTCTAACGTGGAAGCTTTCTTT.

This clone has only one observation. The V call is TRBV7-8, the J call TRBJ1-5; tentative D call: TRBD1 (5 bases). CDR3 size: 15 residues. Trimming took off 2 bases at V and 0 bases at J, with 8 bases between the two ends. Germline V gene lookup returns CDR1 SGHVS and CDR2 FQNEAQ. The CDR3 sequence: CASSLQQVSNQPQHF. The CDR3 DNA reads TGTGCCAGCAGCTTACAACAGGTTAGCAATCAGCCCCAGCATTTT. The full variable domain, rest sourced from reference TRBV7-8 and TRBJ1-5, is GAGVSQSPRYKVAKRGQDVALRCDPISGHVSLFWYQQALGQGPEFLTYFQNEAQLDKSGLPSDRFFAERPEGSVSTLKIQRTQQEDSAVYLCASSLQQVSNQPQHFGDGTRLSIL.

This chain uses TRBV7-2 with TRBJ2-1, with D tentatively TRBD2 (6 bases). V was pared by 5 bases and J by 8 bases, with 13 bases between. This CDR3 spans 13 amino acids. Germline-derived CDR1 and CDR2 are SGHTA and FQGNSA. The CDR3 protein is CASSQRRGYEQFF. The CDR3 bases are TGTGCCAGCAGCCAACGGAGGGGTTATGAGCAGTTCTTC. Full variable domain (remainder filled in from reference TRBV7-2 and TRBJ2-1): GAGVSQSPSNKVTEKGKDVELRCDPISGHTALYWYRQSLGQGLEFLIYFQGNSAPDKSGLPSDRFSAERTGGSVSTLTIQRTQQEDSAVYLCASSQRRGYEQFFGPGTRLTVL.

This CDR3 is CASSRVGGWEPQHF. The CDR3 DNA reads as TGTGCCAGCAGCCGAGTCGGAGGGTGGGAGCCCCAGCATTTT. The chain links TRBV7-9 to TRBJ1-5; D gene uncertain. Germline values: CDR1 SEHNR, CDR2 FQNEAQ (reference sequence). The CDR3 totals 14 residues. V was clipped by 5 bases and J by 8 bases, with 16 bases between them.

This clone is a singleton in its sample. Written as DNA, the CDR3 is TGTGCCAGCAGTGAGGGGACTAGCGGGAGCCGGGCAAGTACCCAGTACTTC. Its translation: CASSEGTSGSRASTQYF. The genes are TRBV2 and TRBJ2-5, with 14 bases matching TRBD2. CDR3 length: 17 residues. CDR1 SNHLY and CDR2 FYNNEI come from the germline V gene. The V and J ends lost 3 bases and 8 bases, in that order; junction bases with no gene match: 11. Based on the CDR3 plus reference TRBV2 and TRBJ2-5, the full variable domain is EPEVTQTPSHQVTQMGQEVILRCVPISNHLYFYWYRQILGQKVEFLVSFYNNEISEKSEIFDDQFSVERPDGSNFTLKIRSTKLEDSAMYFCASSEGTSGSRASTQYFGPGTRLLVL.

The rearrangement joins TRBV29-1 to TRBJ2-2, with 8 nucleotides matching TRBD1. CDR3 length: 14 amino acids. The J segment lost 1 base and the V segment lost 7 bases, leaving 5 bases of the junction unmatched. The germline CDR1 and CDR2 sequences are SQVTM and ANQGSEA. CDR3 residues: CSGGQGLNTGELFF. The CDR3 DNA reads as TGCAGCGGTGGACAGGGCCTGAACACCGGGGAGCTGTTTTTT.

The rearrangement uses TRBV7-9 and TRBJ1-5, with TRBD1 as a possible D gene (5 bases). The V end lost 5 bases, the J end lost 0 bases, and 11 bases lay between the germline ends. From germline, CDR1 is SEHNR and CDR2 FQNEAQ (reference sequence). This CDR3 contains 15 residues. The CDR3, as DNA: TGTGCCAGCAGCAAATGGGGGGATAGCAATCAGCCCCAGCATTTT. Amino acid sequence: CASSKWGDSNQPQHF.

The chain carries TRBV27 and TRBJ1-6, with a weak D call TRBD1 (6 bases). The CDR3 is made up of 14 amino acids. Per the germline V gene, CDR1 is MNHEY and CDR2 is SMNVEV (reference sequence). V lost 3 bases to trimming and J lost 10 bases, with 13 bases between them. The chain's CDR3 is CASSLSTGNSPLHF. The DNA for the CDR3 is TGTGCCAGCAGTTTGTCTACAGGGAACTCACCCCTCCACTTT.